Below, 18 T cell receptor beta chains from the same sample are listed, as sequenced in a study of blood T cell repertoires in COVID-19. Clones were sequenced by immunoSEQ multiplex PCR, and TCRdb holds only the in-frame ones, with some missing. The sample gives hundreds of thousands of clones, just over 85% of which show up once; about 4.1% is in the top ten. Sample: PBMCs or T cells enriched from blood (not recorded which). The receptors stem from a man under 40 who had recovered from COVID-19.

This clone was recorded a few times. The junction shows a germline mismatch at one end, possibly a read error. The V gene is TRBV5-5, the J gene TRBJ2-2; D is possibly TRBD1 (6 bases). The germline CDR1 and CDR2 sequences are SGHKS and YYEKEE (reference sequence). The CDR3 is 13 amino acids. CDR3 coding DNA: TGTGCCAGCAGCCCTTGGGACACCAGGGAGCTGTTTTTT. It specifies CASSPWDTRELFF.

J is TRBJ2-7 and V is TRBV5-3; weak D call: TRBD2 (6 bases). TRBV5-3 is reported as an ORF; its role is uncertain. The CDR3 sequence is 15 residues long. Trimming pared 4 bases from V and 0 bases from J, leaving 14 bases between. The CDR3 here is CARSPRDFTSYEQYF. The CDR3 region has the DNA TGTGCCAGAAGCCCGCGGGACTTCACCTCCTACGAGCAGTACTTC.

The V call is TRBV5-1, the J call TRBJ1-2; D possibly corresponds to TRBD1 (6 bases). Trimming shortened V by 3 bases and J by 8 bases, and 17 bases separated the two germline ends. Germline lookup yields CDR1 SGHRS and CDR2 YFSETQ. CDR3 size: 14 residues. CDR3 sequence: CASSSYRARDGYTF. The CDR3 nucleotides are TGCGCCAGCAGCTCTTACAGGGCCCGGGACGGCTACACCTTC.

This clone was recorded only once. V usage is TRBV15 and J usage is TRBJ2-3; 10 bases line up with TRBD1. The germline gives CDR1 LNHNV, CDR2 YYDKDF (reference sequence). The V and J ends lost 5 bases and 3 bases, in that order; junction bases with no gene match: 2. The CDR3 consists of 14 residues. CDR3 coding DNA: TGTGCCACCAGCGGACAGGGGGATACAGATACGCAGTATTTT. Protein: CATSGQGDTDTQYF.

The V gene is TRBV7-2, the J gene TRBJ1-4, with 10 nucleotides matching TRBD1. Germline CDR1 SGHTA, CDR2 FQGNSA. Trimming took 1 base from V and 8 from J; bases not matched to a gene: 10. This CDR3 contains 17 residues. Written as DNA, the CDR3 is TGTGCCAGCAGCTTAGGCCTACGGACAGGGGGTACCGAAAAACTGTTTTTT. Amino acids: CASSLGLRTGGTEKLFF.

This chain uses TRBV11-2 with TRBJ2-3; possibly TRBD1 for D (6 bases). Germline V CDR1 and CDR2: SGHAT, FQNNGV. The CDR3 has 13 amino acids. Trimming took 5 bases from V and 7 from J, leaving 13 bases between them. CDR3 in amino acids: CASSAGVGNTQYF. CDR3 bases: TGTGCCAGCAGCGCAGGGGTGGGAAATACGCAGTATTTT.

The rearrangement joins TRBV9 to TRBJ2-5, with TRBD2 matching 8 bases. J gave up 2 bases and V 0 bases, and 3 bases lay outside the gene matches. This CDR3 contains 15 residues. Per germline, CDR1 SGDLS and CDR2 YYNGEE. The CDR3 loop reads CASSVGSGGQETQYF. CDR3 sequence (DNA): TGTGCCAGCAGCGTAGGATCGGGGGGGCAAGAGACCCAGTACTTC.

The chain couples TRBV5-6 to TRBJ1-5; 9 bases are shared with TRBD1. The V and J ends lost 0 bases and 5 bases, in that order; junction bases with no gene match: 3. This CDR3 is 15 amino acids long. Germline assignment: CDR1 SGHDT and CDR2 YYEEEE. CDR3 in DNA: TGTGCCAGCAGCTTGGGTGGGACAGGGTATCAGCCCCAGCATTTT. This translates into CASSLGGTGYQPQHF.

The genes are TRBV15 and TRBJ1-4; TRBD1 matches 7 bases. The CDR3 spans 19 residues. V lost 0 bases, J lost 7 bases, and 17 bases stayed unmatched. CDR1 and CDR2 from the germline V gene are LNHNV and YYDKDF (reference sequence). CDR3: CATSRDLDGQVIRGEKLFF. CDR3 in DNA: TGTGCCACCAGCAGAGATCTGGATGGACAGGTTATAAGAGGTGAAAAACTGTTTTTT. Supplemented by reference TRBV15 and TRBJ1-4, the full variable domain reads DAMVIQNPRYQVTQFGKPVTLSCSQTLNHNVMYWYQQKSSQAPKLLFHYYDKDFNNEADTPDNFQSRRPNTSFCFLDIRSPGLGDTAMYLCATSRDLDGQVIRGEKLFFGSGTQLSVL.

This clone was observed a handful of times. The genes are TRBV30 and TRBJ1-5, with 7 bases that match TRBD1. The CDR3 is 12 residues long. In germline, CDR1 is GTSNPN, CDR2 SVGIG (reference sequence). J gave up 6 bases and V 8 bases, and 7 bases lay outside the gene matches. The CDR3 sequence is CAMGQGVQPQHF. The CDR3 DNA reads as TGTGCCATGGGGCAGGGGGTTCAGCCCCAGCATTTT.

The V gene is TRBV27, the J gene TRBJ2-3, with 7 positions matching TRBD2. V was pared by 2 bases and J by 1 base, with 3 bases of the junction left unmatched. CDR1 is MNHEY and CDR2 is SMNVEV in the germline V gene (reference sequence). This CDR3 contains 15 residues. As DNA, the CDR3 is TGTGCCAGCAGTTTAAGTGGGGGGGGCACAGATACGCAGTATTTT. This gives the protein CASSLSGGGTDTQYF.

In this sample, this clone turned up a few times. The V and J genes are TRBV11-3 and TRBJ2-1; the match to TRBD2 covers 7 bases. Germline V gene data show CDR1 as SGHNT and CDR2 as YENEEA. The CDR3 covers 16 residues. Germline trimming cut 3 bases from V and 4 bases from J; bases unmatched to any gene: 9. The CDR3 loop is CASSFASGSGYNEQFF. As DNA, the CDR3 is TGTGCCAGCAGCTTTGCTAGCGGATCCGGATACAATGAGCAGTTCTTC.

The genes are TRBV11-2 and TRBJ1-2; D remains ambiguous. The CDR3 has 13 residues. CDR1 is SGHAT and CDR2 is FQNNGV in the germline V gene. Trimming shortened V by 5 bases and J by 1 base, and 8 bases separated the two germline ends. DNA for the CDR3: TGTGCCAGCAGCCCGGGATATAACTATGGCTACACCTTC. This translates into CASSPGYNYGYTF.

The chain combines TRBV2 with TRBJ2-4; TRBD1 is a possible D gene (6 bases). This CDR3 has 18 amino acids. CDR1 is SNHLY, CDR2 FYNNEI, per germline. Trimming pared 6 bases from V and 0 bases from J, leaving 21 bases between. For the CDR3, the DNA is TGTGCCAGCAGCGATAGGGGGATTACGTCTCTAGCCAAAAACATTCAGTACTTC. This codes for CASSDRGITSLAKNIQYF.

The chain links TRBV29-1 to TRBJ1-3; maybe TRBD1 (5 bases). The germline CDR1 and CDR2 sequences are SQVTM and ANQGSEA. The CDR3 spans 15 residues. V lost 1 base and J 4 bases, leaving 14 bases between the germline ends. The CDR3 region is CSVEAPLGEGNTIYF. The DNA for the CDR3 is TGCAGCGTTGAAGCCCCTCTAGGGGAAGGAAACACCATATATTTT.

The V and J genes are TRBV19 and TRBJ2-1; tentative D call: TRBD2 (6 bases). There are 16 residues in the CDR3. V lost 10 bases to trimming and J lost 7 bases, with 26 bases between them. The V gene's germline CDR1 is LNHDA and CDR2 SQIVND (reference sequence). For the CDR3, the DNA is TGTGCCACCCGCCGGGCCTCGCGGGGAGCAGGAAATGAGCAGTTCTTC. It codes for CATRRASRGAGNEQFF.

The CDR3: CASSSSSRVNTEAFF. The CDR3 coding sequence is TGTGCCAGCAGCTCTTCATCCAGGGTGAACACTGAAGCTTTCTTT. V usage is TRBV7-2 and J usage is TRBJ1-1; D is possibly TRBD1 (5 bases). The germline V gene encodes CDR1 SGHTA and CDR2 FQGNSA. The CDR3 contains 15 residues. Trimming stripped 4 bases from V and 0 bases from J, with 12 bases between.

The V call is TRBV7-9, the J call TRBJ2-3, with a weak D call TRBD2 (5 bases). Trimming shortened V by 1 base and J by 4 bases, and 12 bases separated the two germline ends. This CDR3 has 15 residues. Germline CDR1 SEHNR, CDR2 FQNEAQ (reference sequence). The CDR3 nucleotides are TGTGCCAGCAGCTTAGTCTCAGCGGACCCAGATACGCAGTATTTT. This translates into CASSLVSADPDTQYF.